The clone carrying this T cell receptor (beta chain) was counted at least ten times. The junction differs from germline at one of its ends, possibly a read error. Stated time point: longitudinal time-point 2. The study built unsorted libraries from 2 million PBMCs kept at -80 C. This specimen comes from a study of neurological immune-mediated disorders. cDNA was made by 5'RACE with 10-nucleotide random UMIs. Each CDR3 protein gets one entry after TCRdb re-called the 5' RACE reads with MiXCR. The data show tens of thousands of distinct CDR3 sequences, under 15% seen once. This receptor was identified in a female donor with HTLV-1-associated myelopathy (HAM/TSP). Sequencing was carried out using PBMCs.

As DNA, the CDR3 is TGTGCTACCAGCAGAGATCTGGGCACAGATACGCAGTATTTT. Amino acids: CATSRDLGTDTQYF. The J gene is TRBJ2-3, the V gene TRBV15; D gene ambiguous. Germline assignment: CDR1 LNHNV and CDR2 YYDKDF (reference sequence). This CDR3 has 14 amino acids.